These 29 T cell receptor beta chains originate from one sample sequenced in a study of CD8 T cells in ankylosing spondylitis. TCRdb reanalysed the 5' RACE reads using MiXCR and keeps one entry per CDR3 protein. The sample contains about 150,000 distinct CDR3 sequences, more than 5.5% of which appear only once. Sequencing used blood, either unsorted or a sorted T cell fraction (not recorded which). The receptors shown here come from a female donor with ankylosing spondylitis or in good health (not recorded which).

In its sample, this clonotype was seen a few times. The CDR3 DNA follows: TGTGCCAGCAGCTTCCCCCTGGGGGCCAAAAACATTCAGTACTTC. Encoded protein: CASSFPLGAKNIQYF. The chain employs TRBV7-2 and TRBJ2-4, with D unresolved. Germline lookup yields CDR1 SGHTA and CDR2 FQGNSA. The CDR3 spans 15 residues. V was pared by 3 bases and J by 1 base, with 10 bases between.

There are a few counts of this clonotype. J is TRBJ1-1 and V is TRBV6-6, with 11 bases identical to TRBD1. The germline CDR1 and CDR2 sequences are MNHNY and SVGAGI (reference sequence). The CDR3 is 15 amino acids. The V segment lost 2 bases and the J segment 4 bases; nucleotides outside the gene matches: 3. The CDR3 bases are TGTGCCAGCAGTTACCGGGACAGGGGGGGCACTGAAGCTTTCTTT. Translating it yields CASSYRDRGGTEAFF.

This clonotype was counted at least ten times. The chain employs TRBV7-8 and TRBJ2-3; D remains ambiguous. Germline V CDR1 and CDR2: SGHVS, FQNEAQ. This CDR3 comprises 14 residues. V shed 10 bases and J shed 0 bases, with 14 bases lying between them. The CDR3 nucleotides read TGTGCCACCTCGGCGGTGACTAGCACAGATACGCAGTATTTT. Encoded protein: CATSAVTSTDTQYF.

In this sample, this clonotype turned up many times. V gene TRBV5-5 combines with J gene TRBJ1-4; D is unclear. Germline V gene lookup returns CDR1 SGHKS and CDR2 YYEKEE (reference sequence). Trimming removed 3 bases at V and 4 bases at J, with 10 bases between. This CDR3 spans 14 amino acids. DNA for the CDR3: TGTGCCAGCAGCTCCGGGAGCGTTAATGAAAAACTGTTTTTT. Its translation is CASSSGSVNEKLFF.

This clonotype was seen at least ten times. The CDR3 loop reads CASSQSGSPEAFF. The DNA of the CDR3 is TGCGCCAGCAGCCAGAGTGGTAGTCCTGAAGCTTTCTTT. The J gene is TRBJ1-1, the V gene TRBV5-1; D gene uncertain. CDR1 is SGHRS and CDR2 is YFSETQ in the germline V gene. Deletions cut 4 bases from V and 6 bases from J, with 13 bases between. This CDR3 comprises 13 residues.

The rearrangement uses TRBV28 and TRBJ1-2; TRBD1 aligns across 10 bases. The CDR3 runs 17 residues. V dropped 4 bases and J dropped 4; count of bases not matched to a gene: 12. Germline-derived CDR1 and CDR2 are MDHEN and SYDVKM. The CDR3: CASSYPPGQGFGYGYTF. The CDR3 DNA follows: TGTGCCAGCAGTTACCCACCGGGACAGGGGTTTGGCTATGGCTACACCTTC.

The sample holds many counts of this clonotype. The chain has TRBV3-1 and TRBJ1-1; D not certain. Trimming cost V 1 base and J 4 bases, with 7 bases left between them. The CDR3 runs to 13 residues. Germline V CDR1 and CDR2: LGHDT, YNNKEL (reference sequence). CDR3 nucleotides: TGTGCCAGCAGCCAAGGAGGTCGCACTGAAGCTTTCTTT. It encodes CASSQGGRTEAFF.

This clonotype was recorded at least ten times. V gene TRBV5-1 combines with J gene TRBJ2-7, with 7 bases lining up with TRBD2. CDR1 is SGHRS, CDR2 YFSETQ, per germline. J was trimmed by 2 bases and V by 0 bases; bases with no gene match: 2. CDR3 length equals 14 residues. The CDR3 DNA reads TGCGCCAGCAGCTTGGCCGGGACTACCTACGAGCAGTACTTC. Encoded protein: CASSLAGTTYEQYF.

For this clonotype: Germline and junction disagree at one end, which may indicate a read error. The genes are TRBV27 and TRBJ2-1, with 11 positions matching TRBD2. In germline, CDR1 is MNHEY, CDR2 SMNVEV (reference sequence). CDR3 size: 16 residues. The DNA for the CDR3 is TGTGCCATCAGTTTATGGGTTAGCGGGGGGGCAAATGAGCAGTTCTTC. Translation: CAISLWVSGGANEQFF.

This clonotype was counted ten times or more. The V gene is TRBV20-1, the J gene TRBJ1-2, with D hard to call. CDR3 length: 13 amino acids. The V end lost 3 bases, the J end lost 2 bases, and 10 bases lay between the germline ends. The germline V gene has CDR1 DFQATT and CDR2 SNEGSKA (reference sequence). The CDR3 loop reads CSARWPANYGYTF. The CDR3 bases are TGCAGTGCTAGGTGGCCCGCCAACTATGGCTACACCTTC.

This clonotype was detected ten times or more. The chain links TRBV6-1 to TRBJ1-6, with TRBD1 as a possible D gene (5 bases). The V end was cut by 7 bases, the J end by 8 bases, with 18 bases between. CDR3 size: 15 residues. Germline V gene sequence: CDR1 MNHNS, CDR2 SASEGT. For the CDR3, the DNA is TGTGCCAGCATGTCAGGGATGGGTGCAGATTCACCCCTCCACTTT. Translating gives CASMSGMGADSPLHF.

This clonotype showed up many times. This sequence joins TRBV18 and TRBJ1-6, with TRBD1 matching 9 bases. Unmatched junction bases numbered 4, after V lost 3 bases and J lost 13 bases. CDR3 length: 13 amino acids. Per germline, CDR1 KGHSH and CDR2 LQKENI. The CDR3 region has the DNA TGTGCCAGCTCACCCGACAGGGGGATCCCCCTCCACTTT. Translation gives CASSPDRGIPLHF.

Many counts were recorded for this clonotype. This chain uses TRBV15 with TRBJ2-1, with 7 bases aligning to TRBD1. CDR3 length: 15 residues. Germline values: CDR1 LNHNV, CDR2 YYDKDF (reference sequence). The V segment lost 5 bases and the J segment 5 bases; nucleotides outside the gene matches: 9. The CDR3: CATSLQGSLNNEQFF. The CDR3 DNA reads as TGTGCCACCAGCTTACAGGGGTCCCTGAACAATGAGCAGTTCTTC.

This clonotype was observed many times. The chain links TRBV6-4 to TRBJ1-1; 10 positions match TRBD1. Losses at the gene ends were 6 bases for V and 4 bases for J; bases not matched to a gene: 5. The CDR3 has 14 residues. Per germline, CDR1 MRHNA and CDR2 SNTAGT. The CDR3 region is CASSRQGASTEAFF. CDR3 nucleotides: TGTGCCAGCAGCCGACAGGGGGCGTCCACTGAAGCTTTCTTT.

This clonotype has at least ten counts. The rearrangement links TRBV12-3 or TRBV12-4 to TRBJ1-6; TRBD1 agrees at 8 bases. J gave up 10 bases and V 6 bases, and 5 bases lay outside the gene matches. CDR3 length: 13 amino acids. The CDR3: CASRWTGRSPLHF. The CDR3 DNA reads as TGTGCCAGCAGGTGGACAGGGCGCTCACCCCTCCACTTT.

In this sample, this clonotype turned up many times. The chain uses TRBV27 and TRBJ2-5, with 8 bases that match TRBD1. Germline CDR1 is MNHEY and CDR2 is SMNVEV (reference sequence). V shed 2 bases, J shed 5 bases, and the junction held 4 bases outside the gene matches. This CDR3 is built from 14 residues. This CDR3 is CASSLRTGRETQYF. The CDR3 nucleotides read TGTGCCAGCAGTTTACGGACAGGGAGGGAGACCCAGTACTTC.

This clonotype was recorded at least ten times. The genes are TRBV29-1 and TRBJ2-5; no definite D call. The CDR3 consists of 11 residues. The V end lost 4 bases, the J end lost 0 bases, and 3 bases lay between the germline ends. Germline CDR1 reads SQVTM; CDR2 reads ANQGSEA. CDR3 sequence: CSVGDQETQYF. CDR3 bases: TGCAGCGTTGGGGACCAAGAGACCCAGTACTTC.

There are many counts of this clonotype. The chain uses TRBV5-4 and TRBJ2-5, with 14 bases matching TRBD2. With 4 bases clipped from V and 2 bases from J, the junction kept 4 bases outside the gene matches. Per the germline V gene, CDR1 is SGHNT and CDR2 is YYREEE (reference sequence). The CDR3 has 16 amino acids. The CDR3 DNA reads TGTGCCAGCAGCCTACGGACTAGCGGGGGGCAAGAGACCCAGTACTTC. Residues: CASSLRTSGGQETQYF.

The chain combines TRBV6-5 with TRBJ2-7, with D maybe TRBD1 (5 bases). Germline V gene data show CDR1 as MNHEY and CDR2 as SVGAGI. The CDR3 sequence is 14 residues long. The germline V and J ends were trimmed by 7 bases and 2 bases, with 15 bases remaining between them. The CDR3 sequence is CASTRGRDTYEQYF. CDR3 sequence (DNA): TGTGCCAGCACACGTGGCAGGGATACCTACGAGCAGTACTTC.

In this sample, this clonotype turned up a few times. CDR3 amino acids: CASGALGRWNYEQYF. DNA of the CDR3: TGTGCCAGCGGGGCGTTAGGGAGGTGGAATTACGAGCAGTACTTC. The gene calls are TRBV7-9 and TRBJ2-7; D may be TRBD2 (6 bases). The CDR3 contains 15 residues. Trimming pared 8 bases from V and 4 bases from J, leaving 21 bases between. Germline lookup yields CDR1 SEHNR and CDR2 FQNEAQ (reference sequence).

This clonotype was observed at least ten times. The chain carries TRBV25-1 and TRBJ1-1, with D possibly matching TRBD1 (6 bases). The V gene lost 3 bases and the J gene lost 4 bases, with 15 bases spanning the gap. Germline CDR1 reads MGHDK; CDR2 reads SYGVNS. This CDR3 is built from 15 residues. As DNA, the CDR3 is TGTGCCAGCAGTGATAGGAAGGGGGTGGGCACTGAAGCTTTCTTT. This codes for CASSDRKGVGTEAFF.

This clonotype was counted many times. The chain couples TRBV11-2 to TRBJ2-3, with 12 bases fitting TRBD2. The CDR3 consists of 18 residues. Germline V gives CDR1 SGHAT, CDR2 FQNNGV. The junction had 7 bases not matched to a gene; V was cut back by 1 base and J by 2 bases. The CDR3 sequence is CASSLVSTSGGSTDTQYF. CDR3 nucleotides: TGTGCCAGCAGCTTAGTATCTACTAGCGGGGGGTCCACAGATACGCAGTATTTT.

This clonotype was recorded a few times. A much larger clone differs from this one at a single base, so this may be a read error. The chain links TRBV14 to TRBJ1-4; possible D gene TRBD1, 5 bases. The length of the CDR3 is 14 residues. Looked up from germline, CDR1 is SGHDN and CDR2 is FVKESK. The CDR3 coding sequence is TGTGCCAGCAGCCAGAGGACAACTAATAAAAAACTGTTTTTT. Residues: CASSQRTTNKKLFF.

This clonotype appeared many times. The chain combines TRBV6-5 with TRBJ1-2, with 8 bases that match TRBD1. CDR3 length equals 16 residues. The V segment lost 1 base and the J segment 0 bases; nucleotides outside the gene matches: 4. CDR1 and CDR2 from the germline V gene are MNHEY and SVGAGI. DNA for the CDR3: TGTGCCAGCAGTTACTTGCCAGGGGGCCCTAACTATGGCTACACCTTC. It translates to CASSYLPGGPNYGYTF.

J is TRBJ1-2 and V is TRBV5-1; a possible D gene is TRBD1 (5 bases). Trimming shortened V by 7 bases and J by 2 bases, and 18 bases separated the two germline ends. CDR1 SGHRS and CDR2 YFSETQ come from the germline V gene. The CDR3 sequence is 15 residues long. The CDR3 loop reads CASARPPGGNYGYTF. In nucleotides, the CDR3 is TGCGCCAGCGCCCGCCCGCCCGGGGGAAACTATGGCTACACCTTC. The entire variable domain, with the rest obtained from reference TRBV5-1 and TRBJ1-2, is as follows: KAGVTQTPRYLIKTRGQQVTLSCSPISGHRSVSWYQQTPGQGLQFLFEYFSETQRNKGNFPGRFSGRQFSNSRSEMNVSTLELGDSALYLCASARPPGGNYGYTFGSGTRLTVV.

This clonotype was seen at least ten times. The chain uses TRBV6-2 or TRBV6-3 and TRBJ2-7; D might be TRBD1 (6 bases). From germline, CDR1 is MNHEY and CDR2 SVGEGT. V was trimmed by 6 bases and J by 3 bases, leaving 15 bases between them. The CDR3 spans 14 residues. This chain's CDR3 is CASRDTGRGYEQYF. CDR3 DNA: TGTGCCAGCAGAGACACAGGGAGAGGCTACGAGCAGTACTTC.

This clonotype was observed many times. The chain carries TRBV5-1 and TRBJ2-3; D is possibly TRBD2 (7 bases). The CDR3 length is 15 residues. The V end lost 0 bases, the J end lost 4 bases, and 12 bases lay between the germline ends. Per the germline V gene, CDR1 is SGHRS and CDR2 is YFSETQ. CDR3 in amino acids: CASSLEGGGPDTQYF. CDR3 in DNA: TGCGCCAGCAGCTTGGAAGGCGGGGGCCCAGATACGCAGTATTTT.

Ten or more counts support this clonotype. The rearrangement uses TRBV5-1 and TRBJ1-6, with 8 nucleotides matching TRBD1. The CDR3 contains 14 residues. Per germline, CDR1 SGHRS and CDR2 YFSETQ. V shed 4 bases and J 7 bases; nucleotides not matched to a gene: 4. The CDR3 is CASSRTGRNSPLHF. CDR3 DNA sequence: TGCGCCAGCAGCAGGACAGGGAGGAATTCACCCCTCCACTTT.

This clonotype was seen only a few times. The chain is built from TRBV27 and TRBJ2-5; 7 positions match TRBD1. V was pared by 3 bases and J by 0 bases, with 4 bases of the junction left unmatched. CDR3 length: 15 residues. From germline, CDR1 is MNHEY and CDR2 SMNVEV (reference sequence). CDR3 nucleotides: TGTGCCAGCAGTTTTAGGGGGCCGTACCAAGAGACCCAGTACTTC. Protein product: CASSFRGPYQETQYF.